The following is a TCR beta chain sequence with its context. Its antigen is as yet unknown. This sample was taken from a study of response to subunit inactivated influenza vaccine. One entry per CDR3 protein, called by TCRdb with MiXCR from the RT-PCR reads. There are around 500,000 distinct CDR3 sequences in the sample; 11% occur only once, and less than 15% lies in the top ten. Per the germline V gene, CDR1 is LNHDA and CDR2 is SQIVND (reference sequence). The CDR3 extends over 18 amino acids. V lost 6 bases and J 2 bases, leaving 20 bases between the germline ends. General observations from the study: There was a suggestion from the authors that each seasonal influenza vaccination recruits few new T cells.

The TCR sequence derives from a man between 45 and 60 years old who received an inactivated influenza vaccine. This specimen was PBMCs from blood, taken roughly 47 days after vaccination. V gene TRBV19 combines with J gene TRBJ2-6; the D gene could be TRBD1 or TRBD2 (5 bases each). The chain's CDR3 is CASSSFGTRTTGANVLTF. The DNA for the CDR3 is TGTGCCAGTAGCTCATTTGGAACTAGGACAACTGGGGCCAACGTCCTGACTTTC.